This T cell receptor (beta chain) stems from a study of regulatory T cells in long-lasting Graves disease. The study, taken as a whole, reports: No thyroid tissue was studied; the work used peripheral blood only.

Time point noted: newly diagnosed GD, antithyroid drugs for less than 3 months. Preparation of the TCR library used RNA extracted from PBMCs. Germline CDR1 is ENHRY and CDR2 is SYGVKD. V dropped 11 bases and J dropped 10; count of bases not matched to a gene: 10. This CDR3 is 12 amino acids long. Arm-PCR with iRepertoire HTBI primers amplified the CDR3 regions for these TCR beta libraries. TCRdb reprocessed the multiplex PCR reads with MiXCR, giving one entry per CDR3 protein. The sample has under 450,000 distinct CDR3 sequences; approximately 12% are singletons. Points on this clonotype: The antigen is undetermined.

This sample also appeared in a second study, on T cells in Graves' hyperthyroidism and ophthalmopathy. That work adds: The authors' 13 V-J model separated ophthalmopathy from stable hyperthyroidism. Ophthalmopathy was predicted by the model a median of roughly 6.7 months ahead of onset.

The sequenced sample was peripheral blood mononuclear cells (PBMCs), obtained at new diagnosis, from a patient treated with antithyroid drugs. The J gene is TRBJ2-1, the V gene TRBV10-3; 8 bases align to TRBD2. This TCR was sampled from a woman aged 18-30 years with Graves disease. CDR3 DNA sequence: TGTGCCGTGGGGACTAGTCCAGGGGAGCAGTTCTTC. It specifies CAVGTSPGEQFF.